This T cell receptor beta chain was profiled in a study of beta chain features in type 1 diabetes. Study-level background: Across the samples, approximately 98,000,000 sorted cells were examined in total. General study findings and limits: All four CD4+ subsets of Type 1 diabetes patients contained TCRB CDR3s that were moderately but significantly shorter.

cDNA synthesis used the whole RNA isolate, giving expressed TCRB sequences. The table came from immunoSEQ multiplex PCR; TCRdb's copy has only in-frame clones and leaves some out. The sample lists around 150,000 clones; 6.5% to 8.5% were seen once. V lost 0 bases, J lost 10 bases, and 12 bases stayed unmatched. CDR3 length: 15 amino acids. From germline, CDR1 is LGHNA and CDR2 YNFKEQ. By way of CD45RO/CCR7/CD25/CD127/CD95/CD27, the CD4+ regulatory, stem cell-like memory, central memory and naive cells were sorted. The sample holds many counts of this clone. Its antigen is as yet unknown. This chain joins TRBV4-2 and TRBJ2-7, with TRBD2 identical over 7 bases. The clonotype was recovered from a woman between 25 and 40 years old in good health. Sequencing was performed on central memory CD4+ T cells from blood. The CDR3 here is CASSQDGGSSGVQYF. The CDR3 DNA reads TGTGCCAGCAGCCAAGATGGGGGGTCTAGCGGAGTCCAGTACTTC.